This TCR beta chain was documented in a study of TIL therapy for anti-PD-1-resistant metastatic lung cancer. Whole-study context: Most patients had lung adenocarcinoma; a handful of tumors were EGFR-mutant, two ALK-rearranged; half smoked currently or formerly. General study findings and limits: After infusion, TIL clonotypes partly replaced peripheral T cells and declined over months.

This sample's time point: pre-treatment sample, taken before nivolumab and TIL therapy. This was the immunoSEQ v3 assay. Assay: immunoSEQ multiplex PCR; the TCRdb copy retains only in-frame clones and omits some. This table has about 55,000 clones, roughly four fifths appearing once. Turning to this clone: Antigen: not known.

Trimming shortened V by 5 bases and J by 2 bases, and 12 bases separated the two germline ends. Germline V CDR1 and CDR2: SEHNR, FQNEAQ (reference sequence). This CDR3 region has 14 residues. The chain has TRBV7-9 and TRBJ1-1; no definite D call. The TCR sequence derives from a person aged 25-80 years with non-small cell lung cancer. The material was blood, obtained at baseline. For the CDR3, the DNA is TGTGCCAGCAGCGCCCTGAGGGCTAACACTGAAGCTTTCTTT. It encodes CASSALRANTEAFF. Complete variable domain (other parts from reference TRBV7-9 and TRBJ1-1): DTGVSQNPRHKITKRGQNVTFRCDPISEHNRLYWYRQTLGQGPEFLTYFQNEAQLEKSRLLSDRFSAERPKGSFSTLEIQRTEQGDSAMYLCASSALRANTEAFFGQGTRLTVV.